A selection of T cell receptor beta chains follows, all from one sample in a study of cytomegalovirus exposure and HLA in healthy donors. Generated by immunoSEQ multiplex PCR, the TCRdb table keeps only in-frame clones and is missing some. The data show some 76,000 clones, with 86% seen just once and roughly 2% held by the top ten. The specimen sequenced was PBMCs. Every receptor here comes from a woman aged 25 to 39 in good health and CMV-seronegative. The CDR3 runs from the conserved cysteine through the conserved F or W. A D gene is named only where the DNA matches it firmly. Not every row has a clone size; where given, it reads once, few, many or a size class.

size | J | D | V | CDR3 | DNA
. | TRBJ2-3 | TRBD2 | TRBV7-6 | CASTAQASGSTDTQYF | TGTGCCAGCACAGCCCAGGCTAGCGGGAGCACAGATACGCAGTATTTT
. | TRBJ1-2 | . | TRBV27 | CASSKLLQKTAVEGYTF | TGTGCCAGCAGTAAACTTCTCCAAAAGACAGCTGTGGAGGGCTACACCTTC
. | TRBJ2-5 | . | TRBV7-2 | CASSLSVNSGETQYF | TGTGCCAGCAGCTTGTCCGTGAACTCTGGAGAGACCCAGTACTTC
few | TRBJ2-7 | TRBD1 | TRBV6-5 | CASSPGTGKYEQYF | TGTGCCAGCAGCCCCGGGACAGGGAAGTACGAGCAGTACTTC
. | TRBJ2-3 | TRBD2 | TRBV10-1 | CASSPSGRDTQYF | TGCGCCAGCTCCCCGAGCGGGAGGGATACGCAGTATTTT
. | TRBJ2-3 | . | TRBV28 | CASSTPTGSGTDTQYF | TGTGCCAGCAGTACCCCTACAGGGTCCGGCACAGATACGCAGTATTTT
. | TRBJ2-2 | . | TRBV2 | CASNPSGSNTGELFF | TGTGCCAGCAATCCTTCCGGGTCGAACACCGGGGAGCTGTTTTTT
. | TRBJ1-3 | . | TRBV21-1 | CASSKVRQRSSGNTIYF | TGTGCCAGCAGCAAAGTACGTCAGCGCAGCTCTGGAAACACCATATATTTT
. | TRBJ1-1 | TRBD1 | TRBV18 | CASSQADRGTEAFF | TGTGCCAGCTCACAGGCCGACAGGGGCACTGAAGCTTTCTTT
. | TRBJ2-5 | TRBD2 | TRBV4-1 | CASSPTSGRGETQYF | TGCGCCAGCAGCCCGACTAGCGGGAGAGGAGAGACCCAGTACTTC
. | TRBJ2-3 | TRBD2 | TRBV5-1 | CASSQGHGTSGILSRADTQYF | TGCGCCAGCAGCCAAGGCCACGGGACTAGCGGGATCTTATCTCGCGCAGATACGCAGTATTTT
. | TRBJ2-5 | TRBD2 | TRBV2 | CASSGGLAGGRETQYF | TGTGCCAGCAGTGGGGGGCTAGCGGGAGGGCGTGAGACCCAGTACTTC
. | TRBJ1-2 | TRBD1 | TRBV19 | CASSITGGNGYTF | TGTGCCAGTAGTATCACAGGGGGGAATGGCTACACCTTC
. | TRBJ2-7 | TRBD1 | TRBV9 | CASSQTGLVSYEQYF | TGTGCCAGCAGCCAGACAGGGCTAGTCTCCTACGAGCAGTACTTC
. | TRBJ1-2 | . | TRBV5-4 | CASSLWSHYGYTF | TGTGCCAGCAGCTTGTGGAGCCACTATGGCTACACCTTC
. | TRBJ1-2 | TRBD1 | TRBV29-1 | CSVMTGGKYYGYTF | TGCAGCGTTATGACAGGGGGAAAGTACTATGGCTACACCTTC
few | TRBJ1-3 | . | TRBV5-6 | CASSWGGGSGNTIYF | TGTGCCAGCAGCTGGGGGGGAGGCTCCGGAAACACCATATATTTT
few | TRBJ2-3 | TRBD2 | TRBV9 | CASSYGTSGTDTQYF | TGTGCCAGCAGCTACGGGACTAGCGGCACAGATACGCAGTATTTT
. | TRBJ2-2 | TRBD2 | TRBV9 | CASSARLAGGFTGELFF | TGTGCCAGCAGCGCCCGACTAGCGGGAGGGTTCACCGGGGAGCTGTTTTTT
. | TRBJ2-3 | . | TRBV4-3 | CASSQERRDTQYF | TGCGCCAGCAGCCAAGAAAGGAGGGATACGCAGTATTTT
. | TRBJ1-1 | TRBD1 | TRBV28 | CASSPGQGRTEAFF | TGTGCCAGCAGCCCGGGACAGGGGAGGACTGAAGCTTTCTTT
. | TRBJ2-4 | . | TRBV29-1 | CSVISKNIQYF | TGCAGCGTTATATCCAAAAACATTCAGTACTTC
. | TRBJ1-3 | . | TRBV19 | CASSNRDSGNTIYF | TGTGCCAGTAGTAACAGGGACTCTGGAAACACCATATATTTT
. | TRBJ1-2 | TRBD1 | TRBV28 | CASSYRQGRYGYTF | TGTGCCAGCAGTTACCGACAGGGGAGATATGGCTACACCTTC
. | TRBJ2-7 | TRBD1 | TRBV5-1 | CASSIRDRGDEQYF | TGCGCCAGCAGCATCCGGGACAGGGGGGACGAGCAGTACTTC
. | TRBJ2-1 | . | TRBV6-1 | CASSSGASVYNEQFF | TGTGCCAGCAGTTCCGGGGCTAGCGTCTACAATGAGCAGTTCTTC
. | TRBJ2-7 | . | TRBV6-1 | CASSGAFQGYTYEQYF | TGTGCCAGCAGTGGGGCCTTTCAGGGGTACACCTACGAGCAGTACTTC
. | TRBJ2-7 | TRBD2 | TRBV5-1 | CASSPSGDILHEQYF | TGCGCCAGCAGCCCTAGCGGGGACATTCTCCACGAGCAGTACTTC
. | TRBJ2-7 | TRBD2 | TRBV6-5 | CASGTSREQYF | TGTGCCAGCGGGACTAGCCGCGAGCAGTACTTC
few | TRBJ2-5 | . | TRBV5-6 | CASTKTIDETQYF | TGTGCCAGCACCAAAACTATTGACGAGACCCAGTACTTC
. | TRBJ2-3 | TRBD2 | TRBV7-3 | CASSRLAGSADTQYF | TGTGCCAGCAGCCGACTAGCTGGTAGTGCAGATACGCAGTATTTT
. | TRBJ2-1 | TRBD2 | TRBV30 | CAWKRGRLAGNEQFF | TGTGCCTGGAAAAGGGGGAGACTAGCGGGCAATGAGCAGTTCTTC
. | TRBJ2-7 | . | TRBV6-1 | CASSYNSYEQYF | TGTGCCAGCAGCTACAACAGTTACGAGCAGTACTTC
. | TRBJ1-4 | . | TRBV19 | CASRPTWGGDEKLFF | TGTGCCAGTAGACCAACGTGGGGGGGTGATGAAAAACTGTTTTTT
. | TRBJ2-1 | TRBD2 | TRBV11-2 | CASSLDAAGGSWEQFF | TGTGCCAGCAGCTTAGATGCAGCGGGAGGGTCGTGGGAGCAGTTCTTC
. | TRBJ2-1 | TRBD2 | TRBV5-4 | CASSLKTSGSPKFF | TGTGCCAGCAGCTTGAAGACTAGCGGGAGTCCCAAGTTCTTC
. | TRBJ1-4 | . | TRBV27 | CASSGGQPYEKLFF | TGTGCCAGCAGTGGAGGACAGCCCTATGAAAAACTGTTTTTT
. | TRBJ1-1 | TRBD1 | TRBV10-3 | CAIRGDRGQVNTEAFF | TGTGCCATCAGGGGGGACAGGGGGCAGGTGAACACTGAAGCTTTCTTT
. | TRBJ2-1 | TRBD2 | TRBV13 | CASSTLAGGPSNEQFF | TGTGCCAGCAGCACCCTAGCGGGAGGGCCCTCGAATGAGCAGTTCTTC
. | TRBJ2-1 | TRBD1 | TRBV5-4 | CASSLPGRAGGNEQFF | TGTGCCAGCAGCTTGCCCGGCAGGGCAGGGGGCAATGAGCAGTTCTTC
once | TRBJ1-1 | TRBD1 | TRBV29-1 | CSTWDRVNTEAFF | TGCAGCACCTGGGACAGGGTGAACACTGAAGCTTTCTTT
. | TRBJ2-7 | TRBD1 | TRBV6-5 | CASSYARDRAYEQYF | TGTGCCAGCAGTTACGCCCGGGACAGGGCCTACGAGCAGTACTTC
. | TRBJ2-1 | . | TRBV7-2 | CASSLAIGSYNEQFF | TGTGCCAGCAGCTTAGCCATCGGCTCCTACAATGAGCAGTTCTTC
few | TRBJ1-4 | . | TRBV7-9 | CASSLEAYSSEKLFF | TGTGCCAGCAGCTTAGAAGCCTACAGCAGTGAAAAACTGTTTTTT
. | TRBJ1-4 | TRBD1 | TRBV11-3 | CASSSSAGTGSNEKLFF | TGTGCCAGCAGCTCCTCAGCCGGGACAGGGAGTAATGAAAAACTGTTTTTT
. | TRBJ2-3 | TRBD2 | TRBV4-1 | CASSRKSLAGAGDTQYF | TGCGCCAGCAGCCGGAAGAGTCTAGCGGGAGCGGGGGATACGCAGTATTTT
. | TRBJ2-2 | TRBD1 | TRBV30 | CAWSRGRVTGELFF | TGTGCCTGGAGCAGGGGGCGCGTCACCGGGGAGCTGTTTTTT
few | TRBJ2-2 | . | TRBV7-2 | CASSSYTGELFF | TGTGCCAGCAGCTCGTACACCGGGGAGCTGTTTTTT
. | TRBJ2-3 | . | TRBV9 | CASSDGTSTDTQYF | TGTGCCAGCAGCGACGGGACTAGCACAGATACGCAGTATTTT
. | TRBJ2-1 | . | TRBV11-3 | CASSLATGGEQFF | TGTGCCAGCAGCTTAGCGACTGGGGGGGAGCAGTTCTTC
few | TRBJ1-4 | . | TRBV5-4 | CASSLVEGEKLFF | TGTGCCAGCAGCTTGGTTGAGGGTGAAAAACTGTTTTTT